One sample yielded the 20 T cell receptor beta chains listed below, sequenced in a study of T-cell reconstitution after alpha-beta-depleted transplantation in children. Using unique molecular identifiers, the investigators prepared the TCRbeta library. TCRdb re-analysed the PCR reads in MiXCR, keeping a single row per CDR3 protein. The table records some 840,000 distinct CDR3 sequences, about 15% of them present only once. The sample consisted of PBMCs, mostly from graft donor cells, taken 360 days after TCRalphabeta/CD19-depleted stem cell transplant. These receptors all come from a male patient younger than 18 who had a stem cell transplant for acute lymphoblastic leukemia, so the T cells may come from the graft donor.

This clonotype came up many times. This sequence joins TRBV18 and TRBJ2-5, with D perhaps TRBD2 (6 bases). From germline, CDR1 is KGHSH and CDR2 LQKENI. The V end was cut by 3 bases, the J end by 3 bases, with 8 bases between. This CDR3 comprises 13 residues. CDR3 in amino acids: CASSPGLEETQYF. CDR3 nucleotide sequence: TGTGCCAGCTCACCGGGACTCGAAGAGACCCAGTACTTC. The whole variable domain, filled in from reference TRBV18 and TRBJ2-5, reads NAGVMQNPRHLVRRRGQEARLRCSPMKGHSHVYWYRQLPEEGLKFMVYLQKENIIDESGMPKERFSAEFPKEGPSILRIQQVVRGDSAAYFCASSPGLEETQYFGPGTRLLVL.

This clonotype has just a few counts. The rearrangement uses TRBV5-1 and TRBJ2-1; a weak D match, TRBD2 (5 bases). Per the germline V gene, CDR1 is SGHRS and CDR2 is YFSETQ. Trimming left V 0 bases short and J 6 bases short, with 10 bases between. This CDR3 is 14 amino acids long. DNA of the CDR3: TGCGCCAGCAGCTTGGCCTTTACTAGCAATGAGCAGTTCTTC. It translates to CASSLAFTSNEQFF.

This clonotype was seen ten or more times. The V call is TRBV12-3 or TRBV12-4, the J call TRBJ2-1, with a tentative D call TRBD1 (6 bases). The germline V and J ends were trimmed by 3 bases and 9 bases, with 12 bases remaining between them. The CDR3 totals 13 residues. Here the CDR3 DNA reads TGTGCCAGCAGTTTTAGGGGGTCGGGTGAGCAGTTCTTC. This gives the protein CASSFRGSGEQFF.

V is TRBV4-1 and J is TRBJ2-7, with a weak D call TRBD1 (7 bases). Germline CDR1 reads MGHRA; CDR2 reads YSYEKL. The CDR3 has 15 amino acids. V gave up 4 bases and J gave up 1 base, with 14 bases separating them. CDR3 residues: CASSRGDRGSYEQYF. The CDR3 DNA sequence: TGCGCCAGCAGCCGCGGGGACAGAGGGTCCTACGAGCAGTACTTC.

The rearrangement links TRBV15 to TRBJ2-1; 8 bases fit TRBD1. Germline lookup yields CDR1 LNHNV and CDR2 YYDKDF (reference sequence). The CDR3 extends over 18 amino acids. V shed 3 bases and J 2 bases; nucleotides not matched to a gene: 12. CDR3 coding DNA: TGTGCCACCAGCAGTAGGAACTTACCGGGACAGGCCTACAATGAGCAGTTCTTC. It is translated as CATSSRNLPGQAYNEQFF.

There are many counts of this clonotype. The chain carries TRBV10-3 and TRBJ2-7; 13 bases match TRBD2. J lost 5 bases, V lost 6 bases, and 4 bases had no gene match. The CDR3 has 14 residues. Per germline, CDR1 ENHRY and CDR2 SYGVKD. The CDR3 reads CAIRRTSGSNEQYF. In DNA form, the CDR3 reads TGTGCCATCAGAAGGACTAGCGGGAGCAACGAGCAGTACTTC.

This clonotype was counted only a few times. The chain is built from TRBV25-1 and TRBJ2-6; D not certain. Germline values: CDR1 MGHDK, CDR2 SYGVNS. The germline V and J ends were trimmed by 4 bases and 0 bases, with 10 bases remaining between them. The CDR3 has 16 amino acids. The CDR3 is CASSAWTYSGANVLTF. The CDR3 DNA reads TGTGCCAGCAGTGCTTGGACCTACTCTGGGGCCAACGTCCTGACTTTC.

This clonotype was counted only a few times. This chain joins TRBV12-3 or TRBV12-4 and TRBJ2-1, with D possibly matching TRBD2 (6 bases). Trimming took 2 bases from V and 4 from J, leaving 12 bases between them. The CDR3 has 15 residues. This CDR3 is CASSLFGGEYNEQFF. For the CDR3, the DNA is TGTGCCAGCAGTTTATTTGGCGGGGAATACAATGAGCAGTTCTTC.

The CDR3 nucleotides read TGTGCCATCAGTGGACTAGCGGGAGTCTCAGAGACCCAGTACTTC. As protein: CAISGLAGVSETQYF. The chain combines TRBV10-3 with TRBJ2-5; 12 nucleotides match TRBD2. The J segment lost 4 bases and the V segment lost 4 bases, leaving 4 bases of the junction unmatched. The CDR3 runs 15 residues. The germline V gene encodes CDR1 ENHRY and CDR2 SYGVKD.

The chain carries TRBV4-1 and TRBJ2-7, with TRBD2 matching 14 bases. This CDR3 comprises 16 residues. The V segment lost 5 bases and the J segment 2 bases; nucleotides outside the gene matches: 5. The germline gives CDR1 MGHRA, CDR2 YSYEKL. The CDR3: CASSTWTSGRPYEQYF. Written as DNA, the CDR3 is TGCGCCAGCAGCACCTGGACTAGCGGGAGGCCCTACGAGCAGTACTTC.

The chain uses TRBV12-3 or TRBV12-4 and TRBJ2-5, with 8 bases matching TRBD2. The junction had 13 bases not matched to a gene; V was cut back by 11 bases and J by 5 bases. The CDR3 sequence is 14 residues long. CDR3 in DNA: TGTGCCTCGGGGGGGATCGGGCCCGCGGAGACCCAGTACTTC. Protein sequence: CASGGIGPAETQYF.

This clonotype was found a few times. The gene calls are TRBV24-1 and TRBJ2-7, with 7 positions matching TRBD2. V dropped 7 bases and J dropped 5; count of bases not matched to a gene: 13. The CDR3 is 15 amino acids. Germline V gene data show CDR1 as KGHDR and CDR2 as SFDVKD. CDR3: CATSPGGTRKDEQYF. CDR3 nucleotides: TGTGCCACCAGCCCCGGGGGGACGAGGAAAGACGAGCAGTACTTC.

This clonotype was observed at least ten times. V and J are TRBV13 and TRBJ2-3; D is perhaps TRBD2 (6 bases). The CDR3 spans 15 residues. The V end was cut by 5 bases, the J end by 0 bases, with 12 bases between. Germline assignment: CDR1 PRHDT and CDR2 FYEKMQ (reference sequence). CDR3 sequence: CASSGSGPSTDTQYF. DNA for the CDR3: TGTGCCAGCAGCGGCAGCGGGCCAAGCACAGATACGCAGTATTTT. The full variable domain, completed using reference TRBV13 and TRBJ2-3, is AAGVIQSPRHLIKEKRETATLKCYPIPRHDTVYWYQQGPGQDPQFLISFYEKMQSDKGSIPDRFSAQQFSDYHSELNMSSLELGDSALYFCASSGSGPSTDTQYFGPGTRLTVL.

This clonotype was found many times. The chain uses TRBV29-1 and TRBJ1-1; possibly TRBD1 for D (5 bases). The CDR3 runs 11 residues. Looked up from germline, CDR1 is SQVTM and CDR2 is ANQGSEA. The ends were cut back, 6 bases at V and 3 bases at J, with 8 bases in the middle. The CDR3 is CSVPRDTEAFF. The CDR3 nucleotides are TGCAGCGTGCCCAGGGACACTGAAGCTTTCTTT.

J is TRBJ2-1 and V is TRBV2; 8 nucleotides line up with TRBD2. The V gene's germline CDR1 is SNHLY and CDR2 FYNNEI. CDR3 length: 16 amino acids. V was clipped by 6 bases and J by 8 bases; unmatched bases: 15. The CDR3 coding sequence is TGTGCCAGCAGCCAATCGCCAGCGGGAGTAGACGATGAGCAGTTCTTC. It is translated as CASSQSPAGVDDEQFF.

The chain combines TRBV5-1 with TRBJ2-3; a possible D gene is TRBD1 (6 bases). The CDR3 sequence is 16 residues long. Germline lookup yields CDR1 SGHRS and CDR2 YFSETQ. Trimming removed 5 bases at V and 2 bases at J, with 18 bases between. The CDR3 DNA is TGCGCCAGCAGTCCTCCCTCCGGGACAAACACAGATACGCAGTATTTT. Translation gives CASSPPSGTNTDTQYF.

This clonotype was recorded a few times. This rearrangement joins TRBV4-1 to TRBJ2-7, with TRBD2 matching 11 bases. Per germline, CDR1 MGHRA and CDR2 YSYEKL. The junction had 9 bases not matched to a gene; V was cut back by 2 bases and J by 3 bases. This CDR3 has 17 residues. CDR3 protein: CASSQSAALAGGYEQYF. For the CDR3, the DNA is TGCGCCAGCAGCCAATCTGCAGCTCTAGCGGGAGGCTACGAGCAGTACTTC.

The chain recombines TRBV4-1 with TRBJ1-4, with TRBD1 matching 10 bases. V shed 3 bases and J 5 bases; nucleotides not matched to a gene: 3. Germline CDR1 is MGHRA and CDR2 is YSYEKL. CDR3 length equals 15 residues. The CDR3 loop reads CASSHPGQGNEKLFF. The CDR3 DNA sequence: TGCGCCAGCAGCCACCCGGGACAGGGGAATGAAAAACTGTTTTTT.

This clonotype was counted only a few times. V and J are TRBV29-1 and TRBJ2-1, with 7 bases fitting TRBD2. CDR1 is SQVTM and CDR2 is ANQGSEA in the germline V gene. V was clipped by 6 bases and J by 9 bases; unmatched bases: 5. The CDR3 spans 11 residues. CDR3 sequence (DNA): TGCAGCGTGGACTTAGCGGGTGAGCAGTTCTTC. It is translated as CSVDLAGEQFF.

This clonotype was seen a few times. The V call is TRBV5-1, the J call TRBJ2-1; 8 bases line up with TRBD2. The CDR3 length is 16 residues. Germline CDR1 and CDR2: SGHRS and YFSETQ. Trimming cost V 4 bases and J 6 bases; bases outside gene matches: 12. The CDR3 protein is CASSPTGTSSFNEQFF. CDR3 in DNA: TGCGCCAGCAGCCCCACCGGGACTAGTTCATTCAATGAGCAGTTCTTC.